These T cell receptor beta chains were read from a single sample in a study of blood T cell repertoires in COVID-19. Produced via immunoSEQ multiplex PCR; TCRdb's table is partial and in-frame only. The sample consists of tens of thousands of clones, 75% to 90% of them appearing once. Sequenced sample: peripheral blood. These receptors originate from a man aged 50 to 59 with active COVID-19. Each CDR3 is given with its conserved first and last residue. D genes are given only for firm matches. Expanded clones get a size class; other rows say once, few or many, or leave the size out.

d_call | j_call | v_call | clone_size | cdr3_aa | cdr3_nt
TRBD1 | TRBJ2-5 | TRBV5-6 | - | CASSFDRGLETQYF | TGTGCCAGCAGCTTTGACAGGGGATTAGAGACCCAGTACTTC
TRBD1 | TRBJ1-1 | TRBV11-2 | - | CASRAGTGGGEAFF | TGTGCCAGCAGAGCCGGGACAGGGGGTGGTGAAGCTTTCTTT
- | TRBJ1-1 | TRBV20-1 | - | CSASPKQILNTEAFF | TGCAGTGCTAGTCCGAAACAGATTTTGAACACTGAAGCTTTCTTT
- | TRBJ2-3 | TRBV5-1 | - | CASSIPNRASTDTQYF | TGCGCCAGCAGCATTCCTAACAGGGCGAGCACAGATACGCAGTATTTT
TRBD2 | TRBJ2-1 | TRBV7-9 | - | CASSLVPGLAGINEQFF | TGTGCCAGCAGCCTCGTCCCGGGACTAGCGGGGATCAATGAGCAGTTCTTC
- | TRBJ2-6 | TRBV7-9 | - | CASIYTAFPGANVLTF | TGTGCCAGCATTTACACCGCTTTCCCTGGGGCCAACGTCCTGACTTTC
- | TRBJ1-2 | TRBV5-1 | - | CASSRTNPGYYGYTF | TGCGCCAGCAGCCGGACAAACCCCGGGTACTATGGCTACACCTTC
- | TRBJ1-4 | TRBV18 | - | CASSPRGDEKLFF | TGTGCCAGCTCACCACGGGGAGACGAAAAACTGTTTTTT
TRBD2 | TRBJ2-7 | TRBV5-5 | - | CASSFRGGAYEQYF | TGTGCCAGCAGCTTCCGTGGGGGGGCCTACGAGCAGTACTTC
- | TRBJ2-5 | TRBV5-1 | - | CASSGQIWQFETQYF | TGCGCCAGCAGCGGGCAAATATGGCAATTTGAGACCCAGTACTTC
TRBD1 | TRBJ1-2 | TRBV9 | - | CASSARTGRDYTF | TGTGCCAGCAGCGCCCGGACAGGGAGAGACTACACCTTC
- | TRBJ2-2 | TRBV5-1 | - | CASRSGVDGELFF | TGCGCCAGCAGGTCTGGAGTCGACGGGGAGCTGTTTTTT
- | TRBJ1-2 | TRBV7-2 | medium-sized | CASSLALGAYGYTF | TGTGCCAGCAGCTTAGCTCTGGGGGCGTATGGCTACACCTTC
- | TRBJ1-3 | TRBV3-1/TRBV3-2 | - | CASSQQVSGNTIYF | TGTGCCAGCAGCCAACAGGTCTCTGGAAACACCATATATTTT
TRBD1 | TRBJ1-1 | TRBV6-5 | - | CASSYGQANTEAFF | TGTGCCAGCAGTTATGGACAGGCGAACACTGAAGCTTTCTTT
TRBD1 | TRBJ1-1 | TRBV19 | - | CASSRGPDRVYTEAFF | TGTGCCAGTAGTAGGGGCCCGGACAGGGTTTACACTGAAGCTTTCTTT
TRBD2 | TRBJ2-7 | TRBV4-2 | - | CASSQGLADSYEQYF | TGTGCCAGCAGCCAGGGACTAGCGGACTCCTACGAGCAGTACTTC
TRBD1 | TRBJ1-1 | TRBV24-1 | - | CATSDRDREAFF | TGTGCCACCAGTGACCGGGACAGGGAAGCTTTCTTT
TRBD1 | TRBJ1-2 | TRBV6-5 | few | CASRGTGSNYGYTF | TGTGCCAGCAGGGGGACAGGTTCGAACTATGGCTACACCTTC
- | TRBJ2-1 | TRBV6-5 | - | CASSIRDRDEQFF | TGTGCCAGCAGTATCAGGGATCGGGATGAGCAGTTCTTC
- | TRBJ2-7 | TRBV18 | - | CASSPQGDHYEQYF | TGTGCCAGCTCACCACAGGGAGACCACTACGAGCAGTACTTC
TRBD1 | TRBJ2-7 | TRBV24-1 | - | CATSDQLGGQKDYEQYF | TGTGCCACCAGTGACCAATTAGGGGGACAGAAAGACTACGAGCAGTACTTC
- | TRBJ2-7 | TRBV10-2 | - | CASRKTPGGYEQYF | TGCGCCAGCAGAAAGACTCCGGGTGGCTACGAGCAGTACTTC
TRBD2 | TRBJ2-2 | TRBV18 | - | CASSFGLAGAGELFF | TGTGCCAGCTCATTCGGGCTAGCGGGAGCCGGGGAGCTGTTTTTT
TRBD1 | TRBJ2-5 | TRBV5-5 | few | CASSSDRGRWETQYF | TGTGCCAGCAGCTCGGACAGGGGGCGGTGGGAGACCCAGTACTTC
TRBD1 | TRBJ2-1 | TRBV2 | - | CASTIGQGYSSYNEQFF | TGTGCCAGCACTATCGGACAGGGGTACTCCTCCTACAATGAGCAGTTCTTC
- | TRBJ2-3 | TRBV7-2 | - | CASSLWAPSTDTQYF | TGTGCCAGCAGCTTATGGGCACCAAGCACAGATACGCAGTATTTT
- | TRBJ1-2 | TRBV10-3 | - | CAISVLAGADGYTF | TGTGCCATCAGCGTTCTTGCAGGGGCAGATGGCTACACCTTC
- | TRBJ2-7 | TRBV25-1 | - | CASRCIPRPYEQYF | TGTGCCAGCCGGTGCATCCCCCGTCCCTACGAGCAGTACTTC
TRBD1 | TRBJ2-7 | TRBV6-5 | - | CASRTGRIGLYEQYF | TGTGCCAGCAGGACAGGGAGAATAGGTTTATACGAGCAGTACTTC
- | TRBJ2-1 | TRBV6-6 | - | CASVAGSHYNEQFF | TGTGCCAGCGTTGCGGGCAGTCACTACAATGAGCAGTTCTTC
TRBD2 | TRBJ2-1 | TRBV7-9 | - | CASSSSGGEDEQFF | TGTGCCAGCAGCTCCAGCGGGGGGGAAGACGAGCAGTTCTTC
- | TRBJ1-4 | TRBV5-4 | - | CASSPGAGGNEKLFF | TGTGCCAGCAGCCCGGGGGCGGGGGGCAATGAAAAACTGTTTTTT
- | TRBJ1-3 | TRBV11-2 | - | CASSLNSLPTF | TGTGCCAGCAGCTTAAACTCCTTACCTACTTTT
TRBD2 | TRBJ2-7 | TRBV4-2 | - | CASSQERAIAGNSISYEQYF | TGTGCCAGCAGCCAAGAACGGGCAATAGCGGGAAATTCGATCTCCTACGAGCAGTACTTC
- | TRBJ2-6 | TRBV6-5 | - | CASSYRSNSGANVLTF | TGTGCCAGCAGTTACAGGAGTAACTCTGGGGCCAACGTCCTGACTTTC